This entry is about one TCR beta chain. This entry comes from a study of OX40 agonist ivuxolimab in advanced cancers. Sequencing used immunoSEQ multiplex PCR; TCRdb keeps in-frame clones, though not all of them. Found here are some 50,000 clones, 91% of them singletons; the top ten hold roughly 5.2%. The CDR3 is 14 amino acids. V lost 3 bases to trimming and J lost 0 bases; unmatched junction nucleotides: 1. CDR1 and CDR2 (germline): LNHNV, YYDKDF (reference sequence). The material sequenced was CD4+ or CD8+ T cells sorted from blood, taken in a trial of the OX40 agonist ivuxolimab. The chain combines TRBV15 with TRBJ2-7; 8 bases fit TRBD2. This TCR came from an adult with an advanced solid tumor such as melanoma, head and neck, liver or kidney cancer. Written as DNA, the CDR3 is TGTGCCACCAGCAGGGGGACTAGCTCCTACGAGCAGTACTTC. Its protein product is CATSRGTSSYEQYF.